These T cell receptor beta chains were read from a single sample in a study of shared clonotypes between healthy human individuals. Only in-frame clones appear in the TCRdb table, and some are missing; sequencing was by immunoSEQ multiplex PCR. The table shows about half a million clones, with around four fifths occurring only once. Sample: PBMCs. These receptors were obtained from a woman aged 40 to 50 in good health. Some clones in this sample may be carry-over from other donors' samples. Both conserved end residues are part of each CDR3. A D gene is named only where the DNA matches it firmly. Clone sizes are given selectively: once, few, many, or a class where the clone is expanded.

J gene: TRBJ2-3; V gene: TRBV29-1; clone size: NA; D gene: TRBD2; CDR3 protein: CSVELAGTDTQYF; CDR3 DNA: TGCAGCGTTGAACTAGCGGGTACAGATACGCAGTATTTT
J gene: TRBJ2-7; V gene: TRBV11-2; clone size: NA; D gene: NA; CDR3 protein: CASSLALSGHYEQYF; CDR3 DNA: TGTGCCAGCAGCTTAGCGCTCAGCGGCCACTACGAGCAGTACTTC
J gene: TRBJ2-3; V gene: TRBV5-1; clone size: NA; D gene: NA; CDR3 protein: CASSLDGRVTDTQYF; CDR3 DNA: TGCGCCAGCAGCTTGGACGGGAGAGTCACAGATACGCAGTATTTT
J gene: TRBJ2-4; V gene: TRBV30; clone size: NA; D gene: TRBD2; CDR3 protein: CAFQREMRNIQYF; CDR3 DNA: TGTGCCTTTCAGCGGGAGATGAGAAACATTCAGTACTTC
J gene: TRBJ1-4; V gene: TRBV6-1; clone size: NA; D gene: NA; CDR3 protein: CASNQDRTNEKLFF; CDR3 DNA: TGTGCCAGCAACCAGGACAGAACTAATGAAAAACTGTTTTTT
J gene: TRBJ2-1; V gene: TRBV11-2; clone size: NA; D gene: TRBD2; CDR3 protein: CASSHQGLAGKYNEQFF; CDR3 DNA: TGTGCCAGCAGTCACCAGGGACTAGCGGGGAAATACAATGAGCAGTTCTTC
J gene: TRBJ2-7; V gene: TRBV6-6; clone size: NA; D gene: TRBD2; CDR3 protein: CASSPASSGSSEQYF; CDR3 DNA: TGTGCCAGCAGTCCCGCCTCTAGCGGGAGTTCCGAGCAGTACTTC
J gene: TRBJ1-5; V gene: TRBV5-1; clone size: NA; D gene: TRBD1; CDR3 protein: CASSSTGGLNQPQHF; CDR3 DNA: TGCGCCAGCAGTTCAACAGGGGGCTTGAATCAGCCCCAGCATTTT
J gene: TRBJ2-7; V gene: TRBV28; clone size: NA; D gene: TRBD2; CDR3 protein: CASSLTSGRYEQYF; CDR3 DNA: TGTGCCAGCAGTTTGACTAGCGGCCGATACGAGCAGTACTTC
J gene: TRBJ2-1; V gene: TRBV5-8; clone size: NA; D gene: TRBD1; CDR3 protein: CASSRTGVGGYNEQFF; CDR3 DNA: TGTGCCAGCAGTCGTACAGGGGTGGGTGGCTACAATGAGCAGTTCTTC
J gene: TRBJ2-3; V gene: TRBV6-1; clone size: NA; D gene: TRBD2; CDR3 protein: CASSLAGSTDTQYF; CDR3 DNA: TGTGCCAGCTCGCTAGCGGGAAGCACAGATACGCAGTATTTT
J gene: TRBJ2-7; V gene: TRBV5-4; clone size: NA; D gene: TRBD2; CDR3 protein: CASSLGRRRESDEQYF; CDR3 DNA: TGTGCCAGCAGCTTGGGTAGGAGGCGGGAGAGCGACGAGCAGTACTTC
J gene: TRBJ1-4; V gene: TRBV2; clone size: NA; D gene: NA; CDR3 protein: CASSVGVTPTNEKLFF; CDR3 DNA: TGTGCCAGCAGTGTTGGGGTCACCCCAACTAATGAAAAACTGTTTTTT
J gene: TRBJ1-2; V gene: TRBV2; clone size: NA; D gene: NA; CDR3 protein: CASSEALGSPSGYTF; CDR3 DNA: TGTGCCAGCAGTGAAGCGCTTGGGAGCCCGAGCGGCTACACCTTC
J gene: TRBJ2-1; V gene: TRBV29-1; clone size: NA; D gene: NA; CDR3 protein: CSVALRGSYNEQFF; CDR3 DNA: TGCAGCGTTGCCCTCAGGGGTTCCTACAATGAGCAGTTCTTC
J gene: TRBJ2-1; V gene: TRBV28; clone size: NA; D gene: TRBD2; CDR3 protein: CASSSRIGTSGRYEQFF; CDR3 DNA: TGTGCCAGCAGTAGTAGAATCGGGACTAGCGGGCGCTATGAGCAGTTCTTC
J gene: TRBJ2-1; V gene: TRBV4-3; clone size: few; D gene: NA; CDR3 protein: CASSQDAAYNEQFF; CDR3 DNA: TGCGCCAGCAGCCAAGATGCCGCCTACAATGAGCAGTTCTTC
J gene: TRBJ2-1; V gene: TRBV6-1; clone size: few; D gene: NA; CDR3 protein: CASSYGGSQFF; CDR3 DNA: TGTGCCAGCAGTTACGGAGGCTCACAGTTCTTC
J gene: TRBJ1-1; V gene: TRBV7-9; clone size: NA; D gene: TRBD1; CDR3 protein: CASSLIQGDKNTEAFF; CDR3 DNA: TGTGCCAGCAGCTTAATACAGGGGGATAAGAACACTGAAGCTTTCTTT
J gene: TRBJ1-2; V gene: TRBV11-2; clone size: NA; D gene: NA; CDR3 protein: CASSAGTNNYGYTF; CDR3 DNA: TGTGCCAGCAGCGCCGGGACAAATAACTATGGCTACACCTTC
J gene: TRBJ1-2; V gene: TRBV28; clone size: NA; D gene: TRBD1; CDR3 protein: CASMIPGQGSSGYTF; CDR3 DNA: TGTGCCAGCATGATCCCGGGACAGGGGTCCAGTGGCTACACCTTC
J gene: TRBJ2-1; V gene: TRBV7-9; clone size: NA; D gene: NA; CDR3 protein: CASSHGVGEQFF; CDR3 DNA: TGTGCCAGCAGTCATGGAGTCGGTGAGCAGTTCTTC
J gene: TRBJ1-2; V gene: TRBV5-1; clone size: NA; D gene: NA; CDR3 protein: CASSLGFGDYGYTF; CDR3 DNA: TGCGCCAGCAGCTTGGGGTTTGGGGATTATGGCTACACCTTC
J gene: TRBJ2-7; V gene: TRBV2; clone size: NA; D gene: NA; CDR3 protein: CASSEALIGGSYEQYF; CDR3 DNA: TGTGCCAGCAGTGAAGCGCTTATAGGGGGCTCCTACGAGCAGTACTTC
J gene: TRBJ1-1; V gene: TRBV29-1; clone size: NA; D gene: NA; CDR3 protein: CSARPGNTEAFF; CDR3 DNA: TGCAGCGCACGCCCCGGGAACACTGAAGCTTTCTTT
J gene: TRBJ2-3; V gene: TRBV10-3; clone size: NA; D gene: TRBD2; CDR3 protein: CAISDRTASGRSTDTQYF; CDR3 DNA: TGTGCCATCAGTGATCGAACGGCTAGCGGGAGGAGCACAGATACGCAGTATTTT
J gene: TRBJ1-5; V gene: TRBV28; clone size: NA; D gene: TRBD1; CDR3 protein: CASIPGTGVQPQHF; CDR3 DNA: TGTGCCAGCATCCCCGGGACAGGGGTGCAGCCCCAGCATTTT
J gene: TRBJ1-5; V gene: TRBV21-1; clone size: NA; D gene: NA; CDR3 protein: CASSKREGVSNQPQHF; CDR3 DNA: TGTGCCAGCAGCAAAAGGGAGGGAGTTAGCAATCAGCCCCAGCATTTT
J gene: TRBJ2-5; V gene: TRBV11-2; clone size: NA; D gene: TRBD2; CDR3 protein: CASSSGTSRETQYF; CDR3 DNA: TGTGCCAGCAGCTCCGGGACTAGTCGAGAGACCCAGTACTTC
J gene: TRBJ1-2; V gene: TRBV2; clone size: NA; D gene: NA; CDR3 protein: CASTGTVTNYGYTF; CDR3 DNA: TGTGCCAGTACCGGGACGGTCACTAACTATGGCTACACCTTC